The TCR beta chain under discussion was sequenced for a study of CD8+ T cells in alopecia areata. CDR3 length: 15 residues. V dropped 6 bases and J dropped 8 bases, with 19 bases sitting between them. Germline CDR1 reads SNHLY; CDR2 reads FYNNEI. Treatment noted: oral pan-JAK inhibitor, 5-10 mg twice daily. RNA was extracted and reverse transcribed into cDNA as the sequencing template. Profiling relied on immunoSEQ multiplex PCR, and the TCRdb table lists in-frame clones only, not all of them. Among about 190,000 clones listed, 50% to 60% were seen once. The V call is TRBV2, the J call TRBJ2-2; D uncertain. The TCR originated in a human donor with alopecia areata. The sequences come from CD4+ T cells sorted from blood, collected at week 4, from a patient treated with tofacitinib. In nucleotides, the CDR3 is TGTGCCAGCAGGCGCTCCGGGCGCAGTCGGGGGGAGCTGTTTTTT. It codes for CASRRSGRSRGELFF.